This TCR beta chain was sequenced in a study of type 1 regulatory T cells. About the study: T-allo10 is a Tr1-enriched, alloantigen-specific CD4 T cell product made in vitro.

MiXCR, run by TCRdb on the reads, gives a single entry per CDR3 protein. The sample has 90,000 to 100,000 distinct CDR3 sequences; less than 40% are singletons. The germline CDR1 and CDR2 sequences are ENHRY and SYGVKD. V lost 2 bases to trimming and J lost 5 bases, with 10 bases between them. The CDR3 spans 14 residues. The chain is built from TRBV10-3 and TRBJ1-5, with D tentatively TRBD1 (5 bases). This TCR was sampled from a human donor in good health. The sample was CD4+ T cells, either the whole sample or a sorted fraction (not recorded which). The CDR3 nucleotides are TGTGCCATCAGTGAGCGTGAGGGGCATCAGCCCCAGCATTTT. Its protein is CAISEREGHQPQHF.